Included here is one T cell receptor (beta chain) sequence, with context. What it recognizes is unknown. Trimming left V 2 bases short and J 1 base short, with 5 bases between. The CDR3 spans 12 residues. Germline assignment: CDR1 GTSNPN and CDR2 SVGIG (reference sequence). These data originate in a study of T cells in narcolepsy. Study-level findings and limits: Autoreactive HCRT-specific and TRIB2-specific clonotypes were marked in same-patient CSF-versus-blood CD4+ comparisons.

The assay was immunoSEQ multiplex PCR, and TCRdb's table has in-frame clones only and misses some. The sample shows 25,000 to 35,000 clones, 80% to 90% of them seen only once. The J gene is TRBJ1-1, the V gene TRBV30; D uncertain. Sequencing input: CD45RA- memory CD4+ T cells from PBMCs. This sequence was found in a human donor with narcolepsy. The CDR3, as DNA: TGTGCCTGGAGTTTAGGGAACACTGAAGCTTTCTTT. Its protein is CAWSLGNTEAFF.